The next 12 T cell receptor beta chains were all read from a single sample in a study of molecular identifiers for immune sequencing clone quantification. One entry per CDR3 protein results from TCRdb running MiXCR on the PCR reads. The sample lists hundreds of thousands of distinct CDR3 sequences, about 25% occurring once. Source material: naive CD8+ T cells from blood, with Jurkat cell RNA spiked in. The subset was: FACS-sorted CD8+CD4-CCR7+CD45RA+ naive T cells. Source of these receptors: a human donor in good health. Some libraries in this study had Jurkat cell RNA spiked in.

At least ten counts were recorded for this clonotype. This sequence joins TRBV20-1 and TRBJ2-7; D call uncertain. The CDR3 has 12 amino acids. V was trimmed by 3 bases and J by 2 bases, leaving 8 bases between them. The V gene's germline CDR1 is DFQATT and CDR2 SNEGSKA (reference sequence). DNA of the CDR3: TGCAGTGCTAGGCCCCTCACCTACGAGCAGTACTTC. This encodes CSARPLTYEQYF.

In this sample, this clonotype turned up once. Given a much more abundant clone one base away, this may be a read error. This chain links TRBV20-1 with TRBJ2-5, with TRBD2 matching over 11 bases. The trim removed 4 bases at V and 0 bases at J, leaving 10 bases unmatched. Germline V gives CDR1 DFQATT, CDR2 SNEGSKA (reference sequence). The CDR3 is made up of 17 amino acids. CDR3 in amino acids: CSANMTSGAYYQETQYF. The CDR3 nucleotides read TGCAGTGCTAACATGACTAGCGGGGCCTATTACCAAGAGACCCAGTACTTC.

Regarding this clonotype: The junction and the germline gene differ at one end; a read error may be behind it. V is TRBV5-1 and J is TRBJ2-3; possibly TRBD2 for D (6 bases). The CDR3 length is 12 residues. Per the germline V gene, CDR1 is SGHRS and CDR2 is YFSETQ. The CDR3 sequence is CASSSGGDTQFF. The CDR3 DNA is TGCGCCAGTAGCTCCGGGGGAGATACGCAGTTTTTT.

This clonotype was seen ten or more times. V usage is TRBV30 and J usage is TRBJ2-7; 9 bases fit TRBD1. The J segment lost 4 bases and the V segment lost 1 base, leaving 11 bases of the junction unmatched. Germline V gene lookup returns CDR1 GTSNPN and CDR2 SVGIG (reference sequence). This CDR3 comprises 16 residues. The CDR3 DNA reads as TGTGCCTGGAGTGACCCAGGGACAGGGAACCTGTACGAGCAGTACTTC. Translation gives CAWSDPGTGNLYEQYF. Filled out from reference TRBV30 and TRBJ2-7, the complete variable domain reads SQTIHQWPATLVQPVGSPLSLECTVEGTSNPNLYWYRQAAGRGLQLLFYSVGIGQISSEVPQNLSASRPQDRQFILSSKKLLLSDSGFYLCAWSDPGTGNLYEQYFGPGTRLTVT.

The chain carries TRBV28 and TRBJ1-6, with unresolved D. The CDR3 consists of 13 residues. V was cut by 4 bases and J by 10 bases, with 11 bases left in between. CDR1 and CDR2 (germline): MDHEN, SYDVKM. CDR3 DNA sequence: TGTGCCAGCAGTTCGGGGTCCGTATCACCCCTCCACTTT. Protein: CASSSGSVSPLHF. Filled out from reference TRBV28 and TRBJ1-6, the complete variable domain reads DVKVTQSSRYLVKRTGEKVFLECVQDMDHENMFWYRQDPGLGLRLIYFSYDVKMKEKGDIPEGYSVSREKKERFSLILESASTNQTSMYLCASSSGSVSPLHFGNGTRLTVT.

Remarks on this clonotype: The conserved phenylalanine or tryptophan is not found at the CDR3 terminus, so this likely reflects a read error. V is TRBV25-1 and J is TRBJ2-7; TRBD2 matches at 8 bases. V lost 4 bases to trimming and J lost 2 bases; unmatched junction nucleotides: 4. CDR3 length equals 14 residues. CDR1 and CDR2 from the germline V gene are MGHDK and SYGVNS. DNA of the CDR3: TGTGCCAGCAGTGGCCGACTAGCGCCCTACGAGCAGTACCTC. The encoded protein is CASSGRLAPYEQYL.

Regarding this clonotype: A much bigger clone sits one base away, suggesting this may be a read error. The chain links TRBV7-9 to TRBJ2-3; 11 bases line up with TRBD2. V dropped 1 base and J dropped 6; count of bases not matched to a gene: 9. This CDR3 is built from 17 residues. CDR1 and CDR2 from the germline V gene are SEHNR and FQNEAQ (reference sequence). DNA for the CDR3: TGTGCCAGCAGCTTAGGTGGTAGCGGGAGGGCCGTGGATACGCAGTATTTT. Its translation: CASSLGGSGRAVDTQYF.

This sequence joins TRBV7-6 and TRBJ2-3; D is perhaps TRBD2 (5 bases). Trimming cost V 3 bases and J 4 bases, with 20 bases left between them. Per germline, CDR1 SGHVS and CDR2 FNYEAQ. The CDR3 runs to 17 residues. The CDR3 is CASSLEAVASLADTQYF. DNA for the CDR3: TGTGCCAGCAGCTTGGAAGCGGTAGCCTCTCTGGCAGATACGCAGTATTTT.

This clonotype was seen a few times. V and J are TRBV27 and TRBJ1-6; D is unclear. The CDR3 has 15 amino acids. Trimming stripped 7 bases from V and 9 bases from J, with 19 bases between. The germline gives CDR1 MNHEY, CDR2 SMNVEV (reference sequence). CDR3 DNA: TGTGCCAGCAACCCGACACCTGAGACGAGTTCACCCCTCCACTTT. Translating gives CASNPTPETSSPLHF.

This clonotype occurred a few times. The CDR3 does not close with the conserved phenylalanine or tryptophan, likely indicating a read error. The chain has TRBV6-2 or TRBV6-3 and TRBJ1-1; D is perhaps TRBD1 (5 bases). This CDR3 region has 14 residues. Looked up from germline, CDR1 is MNHEY and CDR2 is SVGEGT. V lost 8 bases to trimming and J lost 0 bases, with 13 bases between them. CDR3 in amino acids: CASCLTVMNTEAFL. The CDR3 DNA sequence: TGTGCCAGCTGTTTGACAGTCATGAACACTGAAGCTTTCCTT.

To note about this clonotype: The junction and the germline gene differ at one end; a read error may be behind it. The chain uses TRBV7-8 and TRBJ2-7; TRBD2 might be the D (6 bases). CDR1 and CDR2 from the germline V gene are SGHVS and FQNEAQ. This CDR3 contains 12 residues. As DNA, the CDR3 is TGTGCCAGCAGCTCCCCCCCGGGGGAGCAGTCCTTC. It codes for CASSSPPGEQSF.

This clonotype was seen a handful of times. The rearrangement uses TRBV9 and TRBJ1-1; no clear D gene. V dropped 4 bases and J dropped 4 bases, with 11 bases sitting between them. The CDR3 consists of 13 residues. Per germline, CDR1 SGDLS and CDR2 YYNGEE. The CDR3 nucleotides read TGTGCCAGCAGCACGGGCGGTGGCACTGAAGCTTTCTTT. Its translation: CASSTGGGTEAFF.